Below, 26 T cell receptor beta chains from the same sample are listed, as sequenced in a study of T cell changes during pregnancy in multiple sclerosis. Assay used: immunoSEQ multiplex PCR; TCRdb lists only in-frame clones, some missing. The repertoire holds roughly 93,000 clones, with about 92% as singletons. The sample consisted of peripheral blood, taken after pregnancy. The receptors originated from a female donor in good health, enrolled as a control in a pregnancy study.

This sequence joins TRBV27 and TRBJ1-2; D is perhaps TRBD1 (5 bases). The CDR3 covers 12 residues. The germline V gene has CDR1 MNHEY and CDR2 SMNVEV (reference sequence). The V and J ends lost 6 bases and 4 bases respectively, with 9 bases between them. The CDR3 nucleotides are TGTGCCAGCAGGGGCGGGGGCTATGGCTACACCTTC. The encoded protein is CASRGGGYGYTF.

The chain joins TRBV5-4 to TRBJ1-2; D may be TRBD1 (6 bases). V was clipped by 1 base and J by 4 bases, with 14 bases between them. This CDR3 region has 15 residues. From germline, CDR1 is SGHNT and CDR2 YYREEE (reference sequence). The CDR3 region has the DNA TGTGCCAGCAGCTTGACAGGGAATCTTCGCTATGGCTACACCTTC. Its translation is CASSLTGNLRYGYTF. The full variable domain, completed using reference TRBV5-4 and TRBJ1-2, is ETGVTQSPTHLIKTRGQQVTLRCSSQSGHNTVSWYQQALGQGPQFIFQYYREEENGRGNFPPRFSGLQFPNYSSELNVNALELDDSALYLCASSLTGNLRYGYTFGSGTRLTVV.

This clone has more than one count but fewer than ten. This chain connects TRBV7-9 to TRBJ2-7; D is possibly TRBD1 (5 bases). The germline V and J ends were trimmed by 1 base and 5 bases, with 9 bases remaining between them. The CDR3 covers 13 residues. Looked up from germline, CDR1 is SEHNR and CDR2 is FQNEAQ (reference sequence). CDR3: CASSLGGMNEQYF. The CDR3 region has the DNA TGTGCCAGCAGCTTAGGGGGCATGAACGAGCAGTACTTC.

This chain links TRBV7-9 with TRBJ1-5; D is possibly TRBD1 (5 bases). The germline V gene has CDR1 SEHNR and CDR2 FQNEAQ (reference sequence). V was clipped by 1 base and J by 5 bases, with 12 bases between them. The CDR3 runs 15 residues. CDR3 amino acids: CASSLGGWGDQPQHF. Here the CDR3 DNA reads TGTGCCAGCAGCTTAGGGGGTTGGGGGGATCAGCCCCAGCATTTT. Supplemented by reference TRBV7-9 and TRBJ1-5, the full variable domain reads DTGVSQNPRHKITKRGQNVTFRCDPISEHNRLYWYRQTLGQGPEFLTYFQNEAQLEKSRLLSDRFSAERPKGSFSTLEIQRTEQGDSAMYLCASSLGGWGDQPQHFGDGTRLSIL.

The V gene is TRBV5-1, the J gene TRBJ2-6; perhaps TRBD1 as D (6 bases). This CDR3 has 16 residues. V lost 3 bases to trimming and J lost 1 base, with 11 bases between them. The V gene's germline CDR1 is SGHRS and CDR2 YFSETQ. The CDR3 bases are TGCGCCAGCAGCTCGGGACATCCTTCTGGGGCCAACGTCCTGACTTTC. Residues: CASSSGHPSGANVLTF.

This rearrangement joins TRBV7-9 to TRBJ1-2, with TRBD1 matching over 12 bases. The germline V gene encodes CDR1 SEHNR and CDR2 FQNEAQ (reference sequence). The CDR3 totals 17 residues. Trimming cost V 4 bases and J 7 bases; bases outside gene matches: 13. The CDR3 loop reads CASSSSAGTGGLGGYTF. DNA of the CDR3: TGTGCCAGCAGCTCCTCCGCCGGGACAGGGGGCCTCGGTGGCTACACCTTC.

The chain has TRBV2 and TRBJ2-7; D possibly corresponds to TRBD1 (5 bases). This CDR3 is built from 13 residues. Germline V gene sequence: CDR1 SNHLY, CDR2 FYNNEI. V lost 7 bases and J 2 bases, leaving 12 bases between the germline ends. CDR3 DNA sequence: TGTGCCAGCAAAAGGCAGACAGCCTACGAGCAGTACTTC. Translating it yields CASKRQTAYEQYF.

The chain has TRBV23-1 and TRBJ1-2, with a weak D call TRBD1 (6 bases). TRBV23-1 is known as an ORF, though its function is uncertain. Trimming left V 6 bases short and J 6 bases short, with 17 bases between. The CDR3 has 14 residues. CDR3 bases: TGCGCCAGCAGGAACGCAACAGGGAAGGATGGCTACACCTTC. It encodes CASRNATGKDGYTF.

V and J are TRBV30 and TRBJ1-2; TRBD1 is a possible D gene (6 bases). The CDR3 covers 14 residues. The germline V gene encodes CDR1 GTSNPN and CDR2 SVGIG (reference sequence). V shed 3 bases and J shed 7 bases, with 18 bases lying between them. CDR3 sequence reads: CAWSGSGGGSGYTF. CDR3 DNA sequence: TGTGCCTGGAGCGGATCGGGAGGGGGGAGTGGCTACACCTTC. Together with reference TRBV30 and TRBJ1-2, the CDR3 gives the full variable domain: SQTIHQWPATLVQPVGSPLSLECTVEGTSNPNLYWYRQAAGRGLQLLFYSVGIGQISSEVPQNLSASRPQDRQFILSSKKLLLSDSGFYLCAWSGSGGGSGYTFGSGTRLTVV.

This sequence joins TRBV2 and TRBJ2-5, with 8 positions matching TRBD1. The CDR3 has 15 residues. V lost 4 bases, J lost 2 bases, and 6 bases stayed unmatched. CDR1 and CDR2 from the germline V gene are SNHLY and FYNNEI. The chain's CDR3 is CASSVQGDIQETQYF. The CDR3 nucleotides read TGTGCCAGCAGTGTACAGGGGGACATACAAGAGACCCAGTACTTC.

Only a few counts were recorded for this clone. This chain joins TRBV5-1 and TRBJ1-2; a possible D gene is TRBD1 (5 bases). The CDR3 sequence is 14 residues long. CDR1 is SGHRS, CDR2 YFSETQ, per germline. Trimming removed 4 bases from V and 8 bases from J, with 18 bases in between. CDR3 sequence: CASSPGSAGEGYTF. Here the CDR3 DNA reads TGCGCCAGCAGCCCAGGGTCGGCGGGGGAAGGCTACACCTTC. Full variable domain (remainder filled in from reference TRBV5-1 and TRBJ1-2): KAGVTQTPRYLIKTRGQQVTLSCSPISGHRSVSWYQQTPGQGLQFLFEYFSETQRNKGNFPGRFSGRQFSNSRSEMNVSTLELGDSALYLCASSPGSAGEGYTFGSGTRLTVV.

The chain employs TRBV12-5 and TRBJ2-5, with 7 bases lining up with TRBD2. In germline, CDR1 is LGHNT, CDR2 FRNRAP. The V gene end was trimmed by 1 base and the J gene end by 4 bases; junction bases not matched to a gene: 6. The CDR3 length is 15 residues. DNA of the CDR3: TGTGCTAGTGGTTTGGGGGGAGGGTCAGGAGAGACCCAGTACTTC. Its translation is CASGLGGGSGETQYF.

The chain recombines TRBV29-1 with TRBJ2-3; TRBD1 agrees at 8 bases. The junction had 4 bases not matched to a gene; V was cut back by 6 bases and J by 2 bases. CDR1 and CDR2 from the germline V gene are SQVTM and ANQGSEA. CDR3 size: 13 residues. The CDR3 sequence: CSVRTGTTDTQYF. CDR3 in DNA: TGCAGCGTAAGGACAGGGACCACAGATACGCAGTATTTT.

As DNA, the CDR3 is TGTGCCAGCAGCCCCCGACAGGGGGTAAGCTATGGCTACACCTTC. Its translation is CASSPRQGVSYGYTF. The chain links TRBV5-6 to TRBJ1-2, with TRBD1 matching 9 bases. Per the germline V gene, CDR1 is SGHDT and CDR2 is YYEEEE. The CDR3 extends over 15 amino acids. V dropped 4 bases and J dropped 4; count of bases not matched to a gene: 8.

The genes are TRBV27 and TRBJ2-1, with no clear D. CDR1 MNHEY and CDR2 SMNVEV come from the germline V gene (reference sequence). V lost 7 bases, J lost 4 bases, and 5 bases lay in between. The CDR3 has 11 amino acids. The DNA for the CDR3 is TGTGCCAGCACTTATTACAATGAGCAGTTCTTC. Translating it yields CASTYYNEQFF.

The chain recombines TRBV5-5 with TRBJ1-5; D perhaps matches TRBD1 (6 bases). Trimming took off 4 bases at V and 0 bases at J, with 20 bases between the two ends. This CDR3 has 18 amino acids. Per germline, CDR1 SGHKS and CDR2 YYEKEE (reference sequence). The CDR3 loop is CASSTQTEGRGSNQPQHF. In DNA form, the CDR3 reads TGTGCCAGCAGCACCCAGACAGAGGGCAGGGGTAGCAATCAGCCCCAGCATTTT.

The chain employs TRBV7-3 and TRBJ2-3, with D possibly being TRBD1 (5 bases). Germline values: CDR1 SGHTA, CDR2 FQGTGA. The V end lost 2 bases, the J end lost 5 bases, and 14 bases lay between the germline ends. The CDR3 has 15 amino acids. CDR3 bases: TGTGCCAGCAGCTTACGGGCAGGGTGGATAGATACGCAGTATTTT. Its protein product is CASSLRAGWIDTQYF.

CDR3 bases: TGTGCCAGCAGCTTAGCGGGCGGGGGCAACACAGATACGCAGTATTTT. This translates into CASSLAGGGNTDTQYF. V usage is TRBV7-3 and J usage is TRBJ2-3, with D maybe TRBD2 (7 bases). V was shortened by 2 bases and J by 2 bases, with 14 bases between the two germline ends. CDR1 SGHTA and CDR2 FQGTGA come from the germline V gene. The CDR3 length is 16 residues.

CDR3 in amino acids: CASSFLSGTGIANEQYF. The CDR3 DNA reads TGCGCCAGCAGCTTTTTATCCGGGACAGGGATAGCGAACGAGCAGTACTTC. The V call is TRBV5-1, the J call TRBJ2-7, with 9 bases fitting TRBD1. Germline V gene lookup returns CDR1 SGHRS and CDR2 YFSETQ. CDR3 length: 17 residues. The J segment lost 5 bases and the V segment lost 2 bases, leaving 14 bases of the junction unmatched.

The rearrangement uses TRBV4-1 and TRBJ1-1, with no clear D. V lost 0 bases and J lost 3, with 17 bases in between. This CDR3 comprises 17 residues. Looked up from germline, CDR1 is MGHRA and CDR2 is YSYEKL. CDR3 protein: CASSQDPAGGGDTEAFF. The CDR3 nucleotides are TGCGCCAGCAGCCAAGATCCGGCAGGAGGTGGTGACACTGAAGCTTTCTTT.

The gene calls are TRBV5-6 and TRBJ2-5, with D possibly matching TRBD2 (5 bases). The CDR3 extends over 15 amino acids. Germline CDR1 is SGHDT and CDR2 is YYEEEE. The V end lost 3 bases, the J end lost 4 bases, and 16 bases lay between the germline ends. The CDR3 region is CASSSLVVGRETQYF. The CDR3 DNA reads TGTGCCAGCAGCTCATTAGTCGTTGGGAGAGAGACCCAGTACTTC.

The J gene is TRBJ2-7, the V gene TRBV18; D is unresolved. Between the trimmed V and J ends, which lost 3 bases and 0 bases, there was a span of 6 bases. Germline CDR1 reads KGHSH; CDR2 reads LQKENI. This CDR3 contains 13 residues. The CDR3 here is CASSPASSYEQYF. The CDR3 nucleotides read TGTGCCAGCTCACCTGCCAGCTCCTACGAGCAGTACTTC. Full variable domain (rest looked up from reference TRBV18 and TRBJ2-7): NAGVMQNPRHLVRRRGQEARLRCSPMKGHSHVYWYRQLPEEGLKFMVYLQKENIIDESGMPKERFSAEFPKEGPSILRIQQVVRGDSAAYFCASSPASSYEQYFGPGTRLTVT.

V is TRBV28 and J is TRBJ2-1; D might be TRBD2 (5 bases). The CDR3 contains 13 residues. The ends were cut back, 3 bases at V and 6 bases at J, with 9 bases in the middle. The germline CDR1 and CDR2 sequences are MDHEN and SYDVKM. DNA for the CDR3: TGTGCCAGCAGTTTGTTAGGGAGCAATGAGCAGTTCTTC. Amino acids: CASSLLGSNEQFF.

This chain uses TRBV19 with TRBJ2-1; no clear D gene. CDR3 size: 14 residues. Germline V gene data show CDR1 as LNHDA and CDR2 as SQIVND (reference sequence). With 1 base removed from V and 3 bases from J, the gap between germline ends came to 7 bases. The CDR3 bases are TGTGCCAGTAGTATAGGTGGCGGCTACAATGAGCAGTTCTTC. Encoded protein: CASSIGGGYNEQFF. Full variable domain (rest looked up from reference TRBV19 and TRBJ2-1): DGGITQSPKYLFRKEGQNVTLSCEQNLNHDAMYWYRQDPGQGLRLIYYSQIVNDFQKGDIAEGYSVSREKKESFPLTVTSAQKNPTAFYLCASSIGGGYNEQFFGPGTRLTVL.

CDR3 amino acids: CASSHSQGSLYEQYF. CDR3 DNA: TGCGCCAGCAGTCACAGCCAGGGCAGCCTCTACGAGCAGTACTTC. The V gene is TRBV23-1, the J gene TRBJ2-7, with D possibly TRBD1 on 5 matching bases. TRBV23-1 is sorted into the ORF group, with uncertain function. The CDR3 contains 15 residues. Trimming left V 3 bases short and J 3 bases short, with 15 bases between.

The chain recombines TRBV6-1 with TRBJ2-7; 8 positions match TRBD2. In germline, CDR1 is MNHNS, CDR2 SASEGT. Trimming cost V 6 bases and J 3 bases; bases outside gene matches: 4. The CDR3 covers 13 residues. The CDR3 bases are TGTGCCAGCAGCGGGGGGGGGTACTACGAGCAGTACTTC. This encodes CASSGGGYYEQYF.